This T cell receptor (beta chain) emerged from a study of blood T cell repertoires in COVID-19. Study information: In each case, the material was cDNA or gDNA derived from T cells, B-cell-depleted T cells, or PBMCs.

In the original processing: Amplified reference gene primers provided the basis for estimating nucleated cell counts. TCRdb keeps only in-frame clones here, not all; method: immunoSEQ multiplex PCR. V and J calls and clone size come straight from that table; D and trimming were deduced from the DNA. The data show 100,000 to 120,000 clones, 70% to 90% seen once. Germline V lookup: CDR1 SGHTA, CDR2 FQGNSA. The CDR3 spans 14 residues. V lost 3 bases and J 2 bases, leaving 11 bases between the germline ends. The table lists this clone with a count of one. The specimen sequenced was peripheral blood. The V call is TRBV7-2, the J call TRBJ2-7; possibly TRBD1 for D (6 bases). The receptor was isolated from a woman aged 45-65 years with acute or convalescent COVID-19. The CDR3 DNA reads TGTGCCAGCAGCTTGGGACATGGCCCCTACGAGCAGTACTTC. Its protein is CASSLGHGPYEQYF. Supplemented by reference TRBV7-2 and TRBJ2-7, the full variable domain reads GAGVSQSPSNKVTEKGKDVELRCDPISGHTALYWYRQSLGQGLEFLIYFQGNSAPDKSGLPSDRFSAERTGGSVSTLTIQRTQQEDSAVYLCASSLGHGPYEQYFGPGTRLTVT.